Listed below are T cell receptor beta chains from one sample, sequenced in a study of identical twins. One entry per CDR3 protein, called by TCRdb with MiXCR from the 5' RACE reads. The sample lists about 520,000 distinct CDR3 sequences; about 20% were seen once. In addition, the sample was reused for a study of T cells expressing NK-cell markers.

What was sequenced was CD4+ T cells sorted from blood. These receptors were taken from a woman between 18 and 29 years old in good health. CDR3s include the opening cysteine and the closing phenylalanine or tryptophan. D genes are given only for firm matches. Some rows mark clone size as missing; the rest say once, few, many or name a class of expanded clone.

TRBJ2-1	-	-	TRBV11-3	CASSLGRKGNNEQFF	TGTGCCAGCAGCCTAGGGAGGAAGGGGAACAATGAGCAGTTCTTC
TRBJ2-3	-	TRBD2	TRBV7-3	CASSLTGSGGTSTDTQYF	TGTGCCAGCAGCTTAACGGGTAGCGGGGGGACTAGCACAGATACGCAGTATTTT
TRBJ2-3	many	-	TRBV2	CASSETDTQYF	TGTGCCAGCAGTGAAACAGATACGCAGTATTTT
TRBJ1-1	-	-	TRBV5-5	CASSLDNEAFF	TGTGCCAGCAGCCTGGACAATGAAGCTTTCTTT
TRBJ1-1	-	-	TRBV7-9	CASSSGGSGREAFF	TGTGCCAGCAGCTCCGGGGGGTCCGGTCGTGAAGCTTTCTTT
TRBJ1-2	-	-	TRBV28	CASSPSQGHGYTF	TGTGCCAGCAGTCCATCACAGGGACATGGCTACACCTTC
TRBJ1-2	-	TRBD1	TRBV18	CASSSDRAWGYTF	TGTGCCAGCTCATCGGACAGGGCGTGGGGCTACACCTTC
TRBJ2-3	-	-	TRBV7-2	CASSLDSSRGPDTQYF	TGTGCCAGCAGCTTAGATTCTAGTAGGGGCCCAGATACGCAGTATTTT
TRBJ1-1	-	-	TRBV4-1	CASSMQGRTEAFF	TGCGCCAGCAGCATGCAGGGGCGCACTGAAGCTTTCTTT
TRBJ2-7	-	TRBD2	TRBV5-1	CASSLDLAGNRYEQYF	TGCGCCAGCAGCTTGGACCTAGCGGGAAACCGCTACGAGCAGTACTTC
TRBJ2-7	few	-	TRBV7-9	CASSSAYLPDEQYF	TGTGCCAGCAGCTCAGCCTATCTTCCCGACGAGCAGTACTTC
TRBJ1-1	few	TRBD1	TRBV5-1	CASSPGQGRAFF	TGCGCCAGCAGCCCCGGACAGGGTCGAGCTTTCTTT
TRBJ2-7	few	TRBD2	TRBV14	CASSPGGPEQYF	TGTGCCAGCAGCCCGGGGGGGCCCGAGCAGTACTTC
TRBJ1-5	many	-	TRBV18	CASSPGLDQPQHF	TGTGCCAGCTCACCGGGACTAGATCAGCCCCAGCATTTT
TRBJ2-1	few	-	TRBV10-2	CASRKNPGSFSYNEQFF	TGCGCCAGCAGAAAGAATCCCGGGAGCTTCTCCTACAATGAGCAGTTCTTC
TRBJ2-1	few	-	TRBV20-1	CSATTGVGGSHEQFF	TGCAGTGCGACTACAGGGGTGGGGGGCTCCCATGAGCAGTTCTTC
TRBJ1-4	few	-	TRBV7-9	CASSLDRTLGEKLFF	TGTGCCAGCAGTCTCGACAGGACCCTCGGGGAAAAACTGTTTTTT
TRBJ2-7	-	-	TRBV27	CASRSESSYEQYF	TGTGCCAGCAGATCGGAGAGCTCCTACGAGCAGTACTTC
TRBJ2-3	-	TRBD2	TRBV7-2	CASSPLGLGLDTQYF	TGTGCCAGCAGCCCACTAGGACTAGGGTTAGATACGCAGTATTTT
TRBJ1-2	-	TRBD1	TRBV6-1	CASSRGQTSYGYTF	TGTGCCAGCAGTAGGGGACAGACTTCATATGGCTACACCTTC
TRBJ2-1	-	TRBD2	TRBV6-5	CASSYGASGGRNEQFF	TGTGCCAGCAGTTATGGGGCTAGCGGGGGTCGGAATGAGCAGTTCTTC
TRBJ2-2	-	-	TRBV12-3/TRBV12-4	CASSSPRWAGTGELFF	TGTGCCAGCAGTAGTCCCCGGTGGGCGGGCACCGGGGAGCTGTTTTTT
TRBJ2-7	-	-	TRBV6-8	CASSYNTSVGQYF	TGTGCCAGCAGTTACAACACCTCAGTAGGGCAGTACTTC
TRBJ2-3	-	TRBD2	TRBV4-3	CASSQEGGRAGDTQYF	TGCGCCAGCAGCCAAGAGGGCGGGAGGGCCGGAGATACGCAGTATTTT
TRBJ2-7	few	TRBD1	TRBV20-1	CSAGGQGSYEQYF	TGCAGTGCTGGGGGACAGGGGTCCTACGAGCAGTACTTC
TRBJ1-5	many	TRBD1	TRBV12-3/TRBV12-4	CASSFNRGSNQPQHF	TGTGCCAGCAGTTTTAACAGGGGGTCCAATCAGCCCCAGCATTTT
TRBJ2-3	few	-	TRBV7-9	CASSSWGSGGPADTQYF	TGTGCCAGCAGCTCCTGGGGGAGCGGCGGTCCGGCAGATACGCAGTATTTT
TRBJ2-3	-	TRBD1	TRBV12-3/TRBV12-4	CASRMTGGMGTDTQYF	TGTGCCAGCAGGATGACAGGGGGCATGGGCACAGATACGCAGTATTTT
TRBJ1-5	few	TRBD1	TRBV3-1	CASSGGQFNQPQHF	TGTGCCAGCAGCGGGGGACAGTTTAATCAGCCCCAGCATTTT